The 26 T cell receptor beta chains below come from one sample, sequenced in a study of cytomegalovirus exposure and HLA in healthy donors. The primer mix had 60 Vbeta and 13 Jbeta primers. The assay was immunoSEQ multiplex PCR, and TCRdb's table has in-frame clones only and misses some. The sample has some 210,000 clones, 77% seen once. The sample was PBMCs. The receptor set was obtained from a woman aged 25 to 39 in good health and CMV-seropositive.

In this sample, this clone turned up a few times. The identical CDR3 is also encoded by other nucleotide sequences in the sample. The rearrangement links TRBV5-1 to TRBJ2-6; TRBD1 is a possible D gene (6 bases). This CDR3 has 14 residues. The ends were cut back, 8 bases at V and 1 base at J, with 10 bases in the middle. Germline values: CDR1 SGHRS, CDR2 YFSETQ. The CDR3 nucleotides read TGCGCCAGTAGAACAGGGTCTGGGGCCAACGTCCTGACTTTC. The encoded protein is CASRTGSGANVLTF.

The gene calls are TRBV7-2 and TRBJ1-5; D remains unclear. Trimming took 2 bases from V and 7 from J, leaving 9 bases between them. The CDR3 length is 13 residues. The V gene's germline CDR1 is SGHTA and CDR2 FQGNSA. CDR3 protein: CASSLKVAQPQHF. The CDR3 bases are TGTGCCAGCAGCTTAAAAGTCGCGCAGCCCCAGCATTTT.

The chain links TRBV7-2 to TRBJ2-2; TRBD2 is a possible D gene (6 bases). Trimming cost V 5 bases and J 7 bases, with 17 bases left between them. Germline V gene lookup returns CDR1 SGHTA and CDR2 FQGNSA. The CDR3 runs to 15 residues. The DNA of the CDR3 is TGTGCCAGCAGCATCAGACTAGTGGGTGGCGGGGAGCTGTTTTTT. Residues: CASSIRLVGGGELFF.

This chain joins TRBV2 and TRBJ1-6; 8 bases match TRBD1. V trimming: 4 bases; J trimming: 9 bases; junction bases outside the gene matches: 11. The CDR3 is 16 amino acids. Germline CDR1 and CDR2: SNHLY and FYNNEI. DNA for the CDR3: TGTGCCAGCAGTGTAGCCCCCGACAGGGGACGTTCACCCCTCCACTTT. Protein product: CASSVAPDRGRSPLHF.

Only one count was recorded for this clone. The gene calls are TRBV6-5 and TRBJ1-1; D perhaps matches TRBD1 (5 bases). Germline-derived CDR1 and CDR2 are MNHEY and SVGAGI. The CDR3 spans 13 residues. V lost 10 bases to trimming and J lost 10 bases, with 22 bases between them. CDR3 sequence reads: CATNQVGGRGAFF. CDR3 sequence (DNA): TGTGCCACCAACCAGGTGGGGGGGAGAGGAGCTTTCTTT.

The CDR3 spells CASSSYKPDRNSYEQYF. The DNA of the CDR3 is TGTGCCAGCAGCTCCTACAAACCGGACAGGAACTCCTACGAGCAGTACTTC. The chain combines TRBV11-2 with TRBJ2-7, with 7 bases that match TRBD1. Losses at the gene ends were 4 bases for V and 0 bases for J; bases not matched to a gene: 12. Germline V gene sequence: CDR1 SGHAT, CDR2 FQNNGV. The CDR3 is 17 residues long.

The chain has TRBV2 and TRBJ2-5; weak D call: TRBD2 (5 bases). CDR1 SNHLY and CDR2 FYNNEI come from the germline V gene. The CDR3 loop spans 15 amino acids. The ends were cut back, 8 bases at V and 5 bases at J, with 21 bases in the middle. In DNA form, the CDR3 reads TGTGCCAGCGATCAAAATAGCGTGGCCGACGAGACCCAGTACTTC. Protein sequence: CASDQNSVADETQYF.

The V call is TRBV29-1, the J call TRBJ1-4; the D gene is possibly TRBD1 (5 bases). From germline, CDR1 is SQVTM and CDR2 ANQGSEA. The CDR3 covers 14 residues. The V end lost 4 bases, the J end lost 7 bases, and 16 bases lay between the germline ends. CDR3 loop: CSVAIGGTGEKLFF. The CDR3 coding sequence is TGCAGCGTTGCTATCGGGGGTACCGGTGAAAAACTGTTTTTT.

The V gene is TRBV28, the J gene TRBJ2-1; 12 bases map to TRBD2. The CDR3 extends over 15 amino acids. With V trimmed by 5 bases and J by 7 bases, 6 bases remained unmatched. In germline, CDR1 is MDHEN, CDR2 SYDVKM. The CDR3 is CASSQLAGGLNEQFF. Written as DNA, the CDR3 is TGTGCCAGCAGTCAACTAGCGGGGGGACTGAATGAGCAGTTCTTC.

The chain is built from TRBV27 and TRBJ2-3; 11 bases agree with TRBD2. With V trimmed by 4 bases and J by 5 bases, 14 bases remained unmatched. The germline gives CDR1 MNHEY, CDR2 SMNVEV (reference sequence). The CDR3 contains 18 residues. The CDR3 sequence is CASSSRQILAGVIDTQYF. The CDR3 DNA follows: TGTGCCAGCAGTTCCCGTCAAATACTAGCGGGAGTGATAGATACGCAGTATTTT.

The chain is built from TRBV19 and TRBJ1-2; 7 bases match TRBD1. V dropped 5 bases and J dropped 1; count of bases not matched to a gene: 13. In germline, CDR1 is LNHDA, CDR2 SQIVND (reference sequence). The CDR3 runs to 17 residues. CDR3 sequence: CASSVLNRDSVNYGYTF. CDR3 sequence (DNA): TGTGCCAGTAGTGTCTTAAACCGGGACAGCGTTAACTATGGCTACACCTTC.

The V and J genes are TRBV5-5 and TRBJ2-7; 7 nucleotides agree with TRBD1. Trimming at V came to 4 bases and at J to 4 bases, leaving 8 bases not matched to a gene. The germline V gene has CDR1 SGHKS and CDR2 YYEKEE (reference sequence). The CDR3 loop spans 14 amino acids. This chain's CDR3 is CASSRPGQRYEQYF. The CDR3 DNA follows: TGTGCCAGCAGCCGCCCGGGACAGCGATACGAGCAGTACTTC.

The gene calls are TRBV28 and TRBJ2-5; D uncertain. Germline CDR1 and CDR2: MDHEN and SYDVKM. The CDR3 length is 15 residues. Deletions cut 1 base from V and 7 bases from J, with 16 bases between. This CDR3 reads CASSLSLQVLGTQYF. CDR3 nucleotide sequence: TGTGCCAGCAGTTTATCCCTCCAGGTGCTCGGGACCCAGTACTTC.

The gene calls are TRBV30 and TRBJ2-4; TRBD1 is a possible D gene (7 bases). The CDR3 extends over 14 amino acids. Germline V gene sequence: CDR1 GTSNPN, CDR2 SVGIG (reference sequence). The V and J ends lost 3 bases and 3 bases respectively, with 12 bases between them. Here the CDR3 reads CAWSPRGVKNIQYF. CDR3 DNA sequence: TGTGCCTGGAGCCCCAGGGGGGTCAAAAACATTCAGTACTTC.

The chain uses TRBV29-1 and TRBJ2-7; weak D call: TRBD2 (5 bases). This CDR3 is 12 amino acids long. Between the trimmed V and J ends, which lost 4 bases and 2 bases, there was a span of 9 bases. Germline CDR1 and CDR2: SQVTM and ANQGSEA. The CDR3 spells CSVVRVPYEQYF. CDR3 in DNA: TGCAGCGTTGTGAGGGTCCCCTACGAGCAGTACTTC.

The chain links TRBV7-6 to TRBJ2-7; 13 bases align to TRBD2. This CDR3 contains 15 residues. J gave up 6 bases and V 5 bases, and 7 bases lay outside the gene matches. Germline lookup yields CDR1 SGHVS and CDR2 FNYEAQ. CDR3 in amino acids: CASSPGTSGGGEQYF. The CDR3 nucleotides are TGTGCCAGCAGCCCGGGAACTAGCGGGGGGGGCGAGCAGTACTTC.

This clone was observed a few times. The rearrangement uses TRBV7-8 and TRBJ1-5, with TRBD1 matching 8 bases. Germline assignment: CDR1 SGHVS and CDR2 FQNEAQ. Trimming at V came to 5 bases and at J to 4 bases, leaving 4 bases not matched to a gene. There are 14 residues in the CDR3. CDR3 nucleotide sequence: TGTGCCAGCAGCCTCGGACAGGGAAATCAGCCCCAGCATTTT. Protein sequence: CASSLGQGNQPQHF.

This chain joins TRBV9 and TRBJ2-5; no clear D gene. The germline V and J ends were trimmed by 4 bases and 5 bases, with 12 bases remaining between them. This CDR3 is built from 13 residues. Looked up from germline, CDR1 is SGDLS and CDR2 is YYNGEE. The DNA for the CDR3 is TGTGCCAGCAGCTTGAGACTTGCGGAGACCCAGTACTTC. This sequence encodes CASSLRLAETQYF.

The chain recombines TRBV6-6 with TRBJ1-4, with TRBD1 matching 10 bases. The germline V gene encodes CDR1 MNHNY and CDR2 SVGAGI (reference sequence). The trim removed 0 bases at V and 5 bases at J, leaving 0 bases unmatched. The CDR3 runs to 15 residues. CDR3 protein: CASSYSGQGNEKLFF. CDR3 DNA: TGTGCCAGCAGTTACTCGGGACAGGGGAATGAAAAACTGTTTTTT.

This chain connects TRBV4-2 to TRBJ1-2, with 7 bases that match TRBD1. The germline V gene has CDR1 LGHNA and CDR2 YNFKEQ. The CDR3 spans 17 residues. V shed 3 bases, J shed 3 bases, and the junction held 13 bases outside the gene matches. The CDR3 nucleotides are TGTGCCAGCAGCCAGATCTACGGGACAGAGATTTACTATGGCTACACCTTC. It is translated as CASSQIYGTEIYYGYTF.

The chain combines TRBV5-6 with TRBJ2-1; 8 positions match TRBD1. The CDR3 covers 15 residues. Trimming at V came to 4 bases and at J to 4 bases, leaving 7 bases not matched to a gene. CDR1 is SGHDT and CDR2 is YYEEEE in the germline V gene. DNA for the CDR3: TGTGCCAGCAGCCTTGACAGGGGCGTTTACAATGAGCAGTTCTTC. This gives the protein CASSLDRGVYNEQFF.

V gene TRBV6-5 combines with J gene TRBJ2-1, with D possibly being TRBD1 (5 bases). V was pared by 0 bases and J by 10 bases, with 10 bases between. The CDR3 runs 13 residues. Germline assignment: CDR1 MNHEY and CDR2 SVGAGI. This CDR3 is CASSYSRRGEQFF. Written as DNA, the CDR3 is TGTGCCAGCAGTTACTCAAGAAGGGGAGAGCAGTTCTTC.

In DNA, the CDR3 is TGTGCCAGCAGCACCAGCACTAGCGACGAGCAGTACTTC. Protein: CASSTSTSDEQYF. The V gene is TRBV5-4, the J gene TRBJ2-7; 7 bases match TRBD2. Germline CDR1 is SGHNT and CDR2 is YYREEE (reference sequence). This CDR3 comprises 13 residues. V shed 4 bases, J shed 5 bases, and the junction held 6 bases outside the gene matches.

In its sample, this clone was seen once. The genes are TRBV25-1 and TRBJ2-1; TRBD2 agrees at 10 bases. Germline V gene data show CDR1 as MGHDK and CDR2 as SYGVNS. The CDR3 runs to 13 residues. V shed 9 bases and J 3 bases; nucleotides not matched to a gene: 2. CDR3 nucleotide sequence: TGTGCCAGTGGGACTAGCGACTACAATGAGCAGTTCTTC. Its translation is CASGTSDYNEQFF. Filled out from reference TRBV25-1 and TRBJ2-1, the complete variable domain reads EADIYQTPRYLVIGTGKKITLECSQTMGHDKMYWYQQDPGMELHLIHYSYGVNSTEKGDLSSESTVSRIRTEHFPLTLESARPSHTSQYLCASGTSDYNEQFFGPGTRLTVL.

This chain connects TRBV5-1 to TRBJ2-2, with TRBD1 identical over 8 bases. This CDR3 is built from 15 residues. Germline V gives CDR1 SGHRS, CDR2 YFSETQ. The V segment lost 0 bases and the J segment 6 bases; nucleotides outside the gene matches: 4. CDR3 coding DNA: TGCGCCAGCAGCTTGGAAGGACAGGGTCCCGGGGAGCTGTTTTTT. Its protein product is CASSLEGQGPGELFF.

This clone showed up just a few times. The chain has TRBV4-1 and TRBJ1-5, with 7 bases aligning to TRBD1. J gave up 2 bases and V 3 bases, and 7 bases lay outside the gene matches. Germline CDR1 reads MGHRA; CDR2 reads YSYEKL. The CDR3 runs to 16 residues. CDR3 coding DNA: TGCGCCAGCAGCCAGTCAGGGGGTTACGGCAATCAGCCCCAGCATTTT. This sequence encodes CASSQSGGYGNQPQHF.